The clone carrying this TCR beta chain was detected a few times. Its antigen is not identified. Sorted populations all exceeded 95% purity. Per germline, CDR1 SNHLY and CDR2 FYNNEI. The length of the CDR3 is 16 residues. Losses at the gene ends were 5 bases for V and 4 bases for J; bases not matched to a gene: 8. The sample originates from a study of beta chain features in type 1 diabetes. Study background: Analysis included around 100 million sorted cells drawn from all samples.

TCRB transcripts that were expressed got sequenced, as all of the isolated RNA had been reverse transcribed. The average read count of naive, central memory and regulatory T cell samples was about 3.3 million. This table comes from immunoSEQ multiplex PCR, and its TCRdb copy is limited to in-frame clones, with some not included. This sample has roughly 280,000 clones; roughly 25% occur once, and the top ten carry about 0.012%. Study-level findings and limits: TCRB CDR3s from Type 1 diabetes patients were moderately but significantly shorter in all four CD4+ subsets.

This receptor was taken from a woman aged 25 to 39 with type 1 diabetes. Sequencing was performed on naive CD4+ T cells from blood. The genes are TRBV2 and TRBJ1-5, with 10 positions matching TRBD1. The CDR3 is CASSPGQGIGNQPQHF. CDR3 in DNA: TGTGCCAGCAGTCCGGGACAGGGGATCGGGAATCAGCCCCAGCATTTT.